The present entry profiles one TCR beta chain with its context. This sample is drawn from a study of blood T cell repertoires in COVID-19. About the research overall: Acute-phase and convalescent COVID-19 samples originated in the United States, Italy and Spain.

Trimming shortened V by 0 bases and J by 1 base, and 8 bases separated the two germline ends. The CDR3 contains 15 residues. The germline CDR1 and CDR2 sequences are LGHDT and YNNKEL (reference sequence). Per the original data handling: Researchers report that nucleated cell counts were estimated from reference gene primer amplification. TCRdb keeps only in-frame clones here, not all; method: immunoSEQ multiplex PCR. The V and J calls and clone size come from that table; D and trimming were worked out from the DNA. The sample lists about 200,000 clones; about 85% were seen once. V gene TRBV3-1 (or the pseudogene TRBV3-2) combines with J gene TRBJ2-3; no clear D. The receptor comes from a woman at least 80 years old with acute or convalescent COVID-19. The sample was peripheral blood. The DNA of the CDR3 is TGTGCCAGCAGCCAAGACCCTCTAGGCACAGATACGCAGTATTTT. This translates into CASSQDPLGTDTQYF.